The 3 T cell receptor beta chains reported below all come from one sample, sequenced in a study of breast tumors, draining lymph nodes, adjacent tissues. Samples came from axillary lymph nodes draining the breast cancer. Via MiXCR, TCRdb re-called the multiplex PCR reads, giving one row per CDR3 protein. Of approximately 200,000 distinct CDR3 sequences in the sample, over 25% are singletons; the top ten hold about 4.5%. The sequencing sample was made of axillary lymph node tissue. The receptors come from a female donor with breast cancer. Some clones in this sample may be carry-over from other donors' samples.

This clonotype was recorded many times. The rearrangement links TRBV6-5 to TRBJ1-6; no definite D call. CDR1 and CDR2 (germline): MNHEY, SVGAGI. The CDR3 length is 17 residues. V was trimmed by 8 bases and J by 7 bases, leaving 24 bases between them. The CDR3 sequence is CASSLDSPSRRNSPLHF. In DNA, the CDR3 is TGTGCCAGCTCCCTTGACTCCCCTTCTCGAAGGAATTCACCCCTCCACTTT.

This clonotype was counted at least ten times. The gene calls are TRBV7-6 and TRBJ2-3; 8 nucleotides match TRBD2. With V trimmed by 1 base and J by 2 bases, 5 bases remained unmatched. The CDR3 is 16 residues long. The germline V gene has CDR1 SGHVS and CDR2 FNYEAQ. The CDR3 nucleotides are TGTGCCAGCAGCTTAGTAGGCGGGGGGTCCACAGATACGCAGTATTTT. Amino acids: CASSLVGGGSTDTQYF.

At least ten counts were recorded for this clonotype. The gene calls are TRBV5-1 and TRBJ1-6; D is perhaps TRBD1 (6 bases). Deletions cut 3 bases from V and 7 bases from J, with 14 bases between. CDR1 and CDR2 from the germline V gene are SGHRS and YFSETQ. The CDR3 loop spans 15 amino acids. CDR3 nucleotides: TGCGCCAGCAGCTACGCGGACAGTGGGAATTCACCCCTCCACTTT. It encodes CASSYADSGNSPLHF.